These 21 T cell receptor beta chains came from one sample sequenced in a study of T cells in localized non-small cell lung cancer. TCRdb keeps only in-frame clones here, not all; method: immunoSEQ multiplex PCR. In the table there are 20,000 to 30,000 clones, 85% to 90% of which are singletons. Specimen: peripheral blood, collected before any cancer treatment. These receptors came from a woman between 40 and 69 years old with stage I lung adenocarcinoma.

The chain couples TRBV18 to TRBJ2-7; 8 bases fit TRBD1. Germline CDR1 reads KGHSH; CDR2 reads LQKENI. This CDR3 comprises 14 residues. Losses at the gene ends were 3 bases for V and 2 bases for J; bases not matched to a gene: 3. The DNA of the CDR3 is TGTGCCAGCTCACCGGACAGGGCTACCTACGAGCAGTACTTC. It encodes CASSPDRATYEQYF. Looking up the rest from reference TRBV18 and TRBJ2-7 gives the full variable domain: NAGVMQNPRHLVRRRGQEARLRCSPMKGHSHVYWYRQLPEEGLKFMVYLQKENIIDESGMPKERFSAEFPKEGPSILRIQQVVRGDSAAYFCASSPDRATYEQYFGPGTRLTVT.

The rearrangement uses TRBV6-6 and TRBJ1-4, with D unresolved. The length of the CDR3 is 14 residues. V was pared by 3 bases and J by 6 bases, with 11 bases between. CDR1 is MNHNY and CDR2 is SVGAGI in the germline V gene (reference sequence). The CDR3 region is CASSYRGFDEKLFF. The CDR3 nucleotides read TGTGCCAGCAGTTATCGGGGATTTGATGAAAAACTGTTTTTT.

This chain connects TRBV27 to TRBJ2-3, with TRBD2 matching over 7 bases. Trimming cost V 5 bases and J 1 base; bases outside gene matches: 6. CDR3 length: 15 amino acids. The germline gives CDR1 MNHEY, CDR2 SMNVEV (reference sequence). This CDR3 reads CASSKALAGTDTQYF. The CDR3 DNA reads TGTGCCAGCAGTAAAGCGCTAGCGGGCACAGATACGCAGTATTTT.

The chain carries TRBV5-1 and TRBJ1-3; 7 bases fit TRBD1. V shed 4 bases, J shed 4 bases, and the junction held 5 bases outside the gene matches. The germline gives CDR1 SGHRS, CDR2 YFSETQ. The CDR3 loop spans 14 amino acids. CDR3 sequence: CASSPGQTGNTIYF. The CDR3 nucleotides read TGCGCCAGCAGCCCGGGACAGACCGGAAACACCATATATTTT.

This chain joins TRBV5-1 and TRBJ2-5, with 9 bases fitting TRBD1. The junction had 6 bases not matched to a gene; V was cut back by 1 base and J by 5 bases. The CDR3 loop spans 15 amino acids. Germline-derived CDR1 and CDR2 are SGHRS and YFSETQ. DNA of the CDR3: TGCGCCAGCAGCTTGTGGACAGGGGCTTTGGAGACCCAGTACTTC. Protein: CASSLWTGALETQYF. Filled out from reference TRBV5-1 and TRBJ2-5, the complete variable domain reads KAGVTQTPRYLIKTRGQQVTLSCSPISGHRSVSWYQQTPGQGLQFLFEYFSETQRNKGNFPGRFSGRQFSNSRSEMNVSTLELGDSALYLCASSLWTGALETQYFGPGTRLLVL.

This clone was counted a single time. This sequence joins TRBV11-2 and TRBJ2-5; TRBD2 matches 8 bases. Germline V lookup: CDR1 SGHAT, CDR2 FQNNGV. V was pared by 1 base and J by 5 bases, with 3 bases of the junction left unmatched. The CDR3 has 14 amino acids. For the CDR3, the DNA is TGTGCCAGCAGCTTAGCGGGGGGGCAGGAGACCCAGTACTTC. It specifies CASSLAGGQETQYF.

The chain uses TRBV18 and TRBJ2-1; unclear D gene. With 3 bases removed from V and 5 bases from J, the gap between germline ends came to 5 bases. Looked up from germline, CDR1 is KGHSH and CDR2 is LQKENI. This CDR3 is 12 amino acids long. CDR3 protein: CASSPVNNEQFF. The CDR3 region has the DNA TGTGCCAGCTCACCTGTCAACAATGAGCAGTTCTTC.

The chain carries TRBV4-2 and TRBJ1-5; 7 bases fit TRBD1. Trimming at V came to 2 bases and at J to 7 bases, leaving 8 bases not matched to a gene. Germline V gene sequence: CDR1 LGHNA, CDR2 YNFKEQ. This CDR3 region has 15 residues. The CDR3 DNA reads as TGTGCCAGCAGCCAAAGACAGGGCGGTTGGCAGCCCCAGCATTTT. Its translation: CASSQRQGGWQPQHF.

The V call is TRBV18, the J call TRBJ2-7; possible D gene TRBD2, 6 bases. Per the germline V gene, CDR1 is KGHSH and CDR2 is LQKENI. V lost 4 bases, J lost 3 bases, and 13 bases lay in between. This CDR3 has 14 residues. The CDR3 coding sequence is TGTGCCAGCTCACGCGGGGCCCAGAGCTACGAGCAGTACTTC. Its translation: CASSRGAQSYEQYF.

The chain is built from TRBV2 and TRBJ2-3; D perhaps matches TRBD2 (6 bases). Germline lookup yields CDR1 SNHLY and CDR2 FYNNEI. V gave up 4 bases and J gave up 0 bases, with 17 bases separating them. The CDR3 loop spans 17 amino acids. This CDR3 reads CASSVPLLGTSTDTQYF. The DNA for the CDR3 is TGTGCCAGCAGTGTCCCGTTATTGGGGACTAGCACAGATACGCAGTATTTT.

The chain has TRBV11-2 and TRBJ1-2; D is undetermined. Per the germline V gene, CDR1 is SGHAT and CDR2 is FQNNGV. This CDR3 has 15 residues. V was trimmed by 0 bases and J by 0 bases, leaving 8 bases between them. CDR3 DNA: TGTGCCAGCAGCTTAGATCCGTCAGCTAACTATGGCTACACCTTC. Protein sequence: CASSLDPSANYGYTF. The full variable domain, its missing parts supplied by reference TRBV11-2 and TRBJ1-2, is EAGVAQSPRYKIIEKRQSVAFWCNPISGHATLYWYQQILGQGPKLLIQFQNNGVVDDSQLPKDRFSAERLKGVDSTLKIQPAKLEDSAVYLCASSLDPSANYGYTFGSGTRLTVV.

This clone was recorded only once. The chain recombines TRBV11-3 with TRBJ1-2; D may be TRBD1 (6 bases). V was shortened by 4 bases and J by 13 bases, with 16 bases between the two germline ends. The CDR3 contains 12 residues. Germline CDR1 reads SGHNT; CDR2 reads YENEEA. The CDR3 reads CASSSGGSSSTF. DNA of the CDR3: TGTGCCAGCAGCTCCGGGGGCTCCTCCTCCACCTTC.

The chain carries TRBV7-2 and TRBJ1-2, with D perhaps TRBD1 (6 bases). Germline loops: CDR1 SGHTA, CDR2 FQGNSA. Trimming stripped 6 bases from V and 5 bases from J, with 16 bases between. CDR3 size: 14 residues. CDR3 in amino acids: CASRTPTGGYGYTF. CDR3 DNA sequence: TGTGCCAGCAGGACCCCGACAGGAGGATATGGCTACACCTTC.

This clone has just a few counts. The chain carries TRBV4-2 and TRBJ1-1; D is uncertain. V gave up 3 bases and J gave up 7 bases, with 12 bases separating them. This CDR3 spans 13 amino acids. CDR1 LGHNA and CDR2 YNFKEQ come from the germline V gene. The DNA of the CDR3 is TGTGCCAGCAGCCAGAAACGGGAACTTGAAGCTTTCTTT. Residues: CASSQKRELEAFF.

V is TRBV28 and J is TRBJ2-7; D remains ambiguous. Germline values: CDR1 MDHEN, CDR2 SYDVKM. V was clipped by 5 bases and J by 5 bases, with 4 bases between them. The CDR3 loop spans 10 amino acids. CDR3 sequence (DNA): TGTGCCAGCAGTGGGAACGAGCAGTACTTC. Amino acids: CASSGNEQYF.

This chain links TRBV5-1 with TRBJ2-1, with TRBD2 identical over 11 bases. CDR3 length equals 19 residues. CDR1 and CDR2 from the germline V gene are SGHRS and YFSETQ. The trim removed 0 bases at V and 0 bases at J, leaving 8 bases unmatched. CDR3 coding DNA: TGCGCCAGCAGCTTGGTGATGCTAGCGGGGGGTAGCTCCTACAATGAGCAGTTCTTC. Its protein is CASSLVMLAGGSSYNEQFF.

The CDR3 loop reads CASSDVRATNQPQHF. DNA of the CDR3: TGTGCCAGCAGTGATGTCAGGGCTACTAATCAGCCCCAGCATTTT. This chain connects TRBV2 to TRBJ1-5, with D perhaps matching TRBD1 (5 bases). The V end lost 3 bases, the J end lost 4 bases, and 13 bases lay between the germline ends. The CDR3 is made up of 15 amino acids. Per germline, CDR1 SNHLY and CDR2 FYNNEI.

The rearrangement links TRBV15 to TRBJ1-2; maybe TRBD1 (6 bases). The V and J ends lost 4 bases and 7 bases respectively, with 10 bases between them. The germline CDR1 and CDR2 sequences are LNHNV and YYDKDF (reference sequence). The CDR3 contains 12 residues. The CDR3 loop is CATSNNRVGYTF. The DNA of the CDR3 is TGTGCCACCAGCAATAACAGGGTTGGCTACACCTTC.

V is TRBV27 and J is TRBJ1-2, with D possibly TRBD1 on 6 matching bases. The germline gives CDR1 MNHEY, CDR2 SMNVEV (reference sequence). V lost 6 bases, J lost 8 bases, and 16 bases lay in between. CDR3 length: 13 amino acids. CDR3 sequence (DNA): TGTGCCAGCAGGCCGATACAGGGATCCGGCTACACCTTC. Protein sequence: CASRPIQGSGYTF.

This clone came up once. The J gene is TRBJ1-3, the V gene TRBV4-1, with unresolved D. The V end was cut by 1 base, the J end by 4 bases, with 5 bases between. Looked up from germline, CDR1 is MGHRA and CDR2 is YSYEKL. There are 13 residues in the CDR3. CDR3 nucleotide sequence: TGCGCCAGCAGCCAAGTACGGGGAAACACCATATATTTT. Protein sequence: CASSQVRGNTIYF.

This chain connects TRBV7-6 to TRBJ2-3; 7 nucleotides line up with TRBD1. The trim removed 6 bases at V and 3 bases at J, leaving 12 bases unmatched. The CDR3 contains 16 residues. Looked up from germline, CDR1 is SGHVS and CDR2 is FNYEAQ. CDR3 protein: CASSEIDRVGTDTQYF. The CDR3 nucleotides read TGTGCCAGCAGTGAAATAGACAGGGTAGGGACAGATACGCAGTATTTT.